Included here is one TCR beta chain sequence, with context. Antigen unknown. Ophthalmopathy patients showed a Clinical Activity Score of at least 3, NOSPECS grade of at least 4 and duration under 3 months. Source material for PBMCs was about 10 ml fresh peripheral blood. The sample comes from a study of T cells in Graves' hyperthyroidism and ophthalmopathy. On the study more broadly: Initial diagnosis, before any treatment, was when peripheral blood was collected.

Authors of the study amplified TCR beta CDR3 regions from RNA transcripts. The TCR CDR3 was amplified in a first-round RT-PCR using the HTBI primer set. TCRdb reprocessed the multiplex PCR reads via MiXCR and lists one record per CDR3 protein. The sample records 560,000 or so distinct CDR3 sequences, roughly 21% being singletons. Germline V gene sequence: CDR1 SEHNR, CDR2 FQNEAQ (reference sequence). V was clipped by 5 bases and J by 8 bases; unmatched bases: 12. This CDR3 is built from 15 residues. General study points: Stable hyperthyroidism was told apart from ophthalmopathy by a model built on 13 V-J features.

The chain has TRBV7-9 and TRBJ2-1; TRBD1 matches at 7 bases. The receptor was isolated from a man aged 35 to 55 with Graves' ophthalmopathy. Sequencing was carried out using blood. CDR3 bases: TGTGCCAGCAGCCCCCCACACAGGGGTGGGTATGAGCAGTTCTTC. Translated, it gives CASSPPHRGGYEQFF.